These T cell receptor beta chains were read from a single sample in a study of cytomegalovirus exposure and HLA in healthy donors. Sequencing was performed with immunoSEQ multiplex PCR; in TCRdb, only in-frame clones are kept and a portion is missing. The sample lists fewer than 250,000 clones; roughly 80% were seen once. Sequenced sample: PBMCs. These receptors came from a man aged 25-45 years in good health and CMV-seronegative. CDR3s include the opening cysteine and the closing phenylalanine or tryptophan. D genes are given only for firm matches. Clone size is not always given. Where it is, it says once, few, many or a class for expanded clones.

J gene: TRBJ1-5
clone size: -
V gene: TRBV6-5
D gene: -
CDR3 protein: CASSYYGGDQPQHF
CDR3 DNA: TGTGCCAGCAGTTACTACGGTGGAGATCAGCCCCAGCATTTT

J gene: TRBJ2-1
clone size: -
V gene: TRBV7-8
D gene: TRBD1
CDR3 protein: CASSPPGQGFYEQFF
CDR3 DNA: TGTGCCAGCAGCCCGCCGGGACAGGGGTTTTATGAGCAGTTCTTC

J gene: TRBJ1-5
clone size: -
V gene: TRBV6-6
D gene: TRBD1
CDR3 protein: CASSSTGSHQPQHF
CDR3 DNA: TGTGCCAGCAGCTCGACAGGGTCTCATCAGCCCCAGCATTTT

J gene: TRBJ2-1
clone size: once
V gene: TRBV6-5
D gene: TRBD2
CDR3 protein: CASSYSSGGGGYEQFF
CDR3 DNA: TGTGCCAGCAGTTACTCGTCGGGGGGCGGGGGGTATGAGCAGTTCTTC

J gene: TRBJ2-7
clone size: -
V gene: TRBV4-2
D gene: TRBD1
CDR3 protein: CASSLQSGTGAEQYF
CDR3 DNA: TGTGCCAGCAGCCTCCAATCCGGGACAGGGGCCGAGCAGTACTTC

J gene: TRBJ1-6
clone size: -
V gene: TRBV19
D gene: TRBD1
CDR3 protein: CASSIAGQGKSPLHF
CDR3 DNA: TGTGCCAGTAGTATCGCGGGACAGGGAAAATCACCCCTCCACTTT

J gene: TRBJ1-1
clone size: -
V gene: TRBV2
D gene: -
CDR3 protein: CASVREDTEAFF
CDR3 DNA: TGTGCCAGCGTCAGGGAGGACACTGAAGCTTTCTTT

J gene: TRBJ2-3
clone size: -
V gene: TRBV27
D gene: TRBD1
CDR3 protein: CASSLRQGYTDTQYF
CDR3 DNA: TGTGCCAGCAGTTTGCGACAGGGATATACAGATACGCAGTATTTT

J gene: TRBJ1-2
clone size: -
V gene: TRBV6-1
D gene: TRBD1
CDR3 protein: CASMFRDRGNGYTF
CDR3 DNA: TGTGCCAGCATGTTCCGGGACAGGGGAAATGGCTACACCTTC

J gene: TRBJ1-1
clone size: -
V gene: TRBV6-1
D gene: -
CDR3 protein: CASRTVLNTEAFF
CDR3 DNA: TGTGCCAGCAGGACAGTTCTGAACACTGAAGCTTTCTTT

J gene: TRBJ2-1
clone size: few
V gene: TRBV5-4
D gene: TRBD2
CDR3 protein: CASSLAPGLAVPTYNEQFF
CDR3 DNA: TGTGCCAGCAGCTTGGCCCCGGGACTAGCGGTACCAACCTACAATGAGCAGTTCTTC

J gene: TRBJ2-7
clone size: -
V gene: TRBV4-2
D gene: -
CDR3 protein: CASSQDIRGYEQYF
CDR3 DNA: TGTGCCAGCAGCCAAGATATTAGGGGTTACGAGCAGTACTTC

J gene: TRBJ1-1
clone size: -
V gene: TRBV29-1
D gene: TRBD1
CDR3 protein: CSVAFTGTVNTEAFF
CDR3 DNA: TGCAGCGTAGCCTTTACCGGGACAGTGAACACTGAAGCTTTCTTT

J gene: TRBJ2-1
clone size: -
V gene: TRBV11-2
D gene: TRBD2
CDR3 protein: CASSPGTSGNNEQFF
CDR3 DNA: TGTGCCAGCAGCCCCGGGACTAGCGGAAACAATGAGCAGTTCTTC

J gene: TRBJ1-1
clone size: few
V gene: TRBV2
D gene: -
CDR3 protein: CASLTGENTEAFF
CDR3 DNA: TGTGCCAGCTTAACCGGGGAGAACACTGAAGCTTTCTTT

J gene: TRBJ1-3
clone size: -
V gene: TRBV4-1
D gene: -
CDR3 protein: CASSQKSTIYF
CDR3 DNA: TGCGCCAGCAGCCAAAAGAGCACCATATATTTT

J gene: TRBJ1-1
clone size: few
V gene: TRBV6-1
D gene: -
CDR3 protein: CASAIPLEAFF
CDR3 DNA: TGTGCCAGCGCTATCCCCCTTGAAGCTTTCTTT

J gene: TRBJ2-1
clone size: few
V gene: TRBV2
D gene: TRBD1
CDR3 protein: CASFSRGTGTNEQFF
CDR3 DNA: TGTGCCAGCTTCTCGAGGGGGACAGGGACCAATGAGCAGTTCTTC

J gene: TRBJ2-3
clone size: -
V gene: TRBV5-1
D gene: -
CDR3 protein: CASSLDSRTDTQYF
CDR3 DNA: TGCGCCAGCAGCTTGGACAGCCGCACAGATACGCAGTATTTT

J gene: TRBJ1-4
clone size: -
V gene: TRBV5-4
D gene: TRBD1
CDR3 protein: CASTVTGRSEKLFF
CDR3 DNA: TGTGCCAGCACTGTGACAGGGAGGAGTGAAAAACTGTTTTTT

J gene: TRBJ2-2
clone size: -
V gene: TRBV5-6
D gene: -
CDR3 protein: CASSLRQGRAGELFF
CDR3 DNA: TGTGCCAGCAGCTTGCGGCAGGGGAGGGCCGGGGAGCTGTTTTTT

J gene: TRBJ2-1
clone size: -
V gene: TRBV19
D gene: -
CDR3 protein: CASRAGGRINEQFF
CDR3 DNA: TGTGCCAGCCGGGCTGGCGGGCGAATCAATGAGCAGTTCTTC

J gene: TRBJ1-1
clone size: -
V gene: TRBV9
D gene: -
CDR3 protein: CASSPSPLLFTNTEAFF
CDR3 DNA: TGTGCCAGCAGCCCTAGTCCCCTTTTATTCACCAACACTGAAGCTTTCTTT